These T cell receptor beta chains were read from a single sample in a study of blood T cell repertoires in COVID-19. TCRdb keeps only in-frame clones here, not all; method: immunoSEQ multiplex PCR. The table lists fewer than 200,000 clones, around 78% of them singletons. The sequenced material came from PBMCs or T cells enriched from blood (not recorded which). The origin of the receptors is a woman in her forties or fifties who had recovered from COVID-19. The conserved cysteine and the conserved F or W are not part of the CDR3 here.

>TRBV24-1|TRBJ2-2
ATSDLDRARGELF
>TRBV15|TRBJ1-1
ATGNRGDTEAF
>TRBV5-6|TRBJ2-1
ASSSRLERNEQF
>TRBV6-5|TRBJ1-2
ASSFGETRQLYGYT
>TRBV29-1|TRBJ1-2
SVLGQGRDYT
>TRBV11-2|TRBJ2-3
ASSLDLLAGGPVDTQY
>TRBV19|TRBJ1-2
ASGTEIYGYT
>TRBV5-1|TRBJ2-2
ASSLGQGMSGELF
>TRBV29-1|TRBJ1-3
SVTADSGNTIY
>TRBV12-3/TRBV12-4|TRBJ2-1
ASSFGGNEQF
>TRBV5-1|TRBJ1-2
ASSVSGTMGYT
>TRBV11-2|TRBJ1-3
ASSSQGAGGNTIY
>TRBV7-8|TRBJ2-3
ASSLARTVTDTQY
>TRBV5-8|TRBJ2-1
ASSLASGNDGDEQF
>TRBV27|TRBJ2-6
ASSLAGAGANVLT
>TRBV27|TRBJ1-1
ASSRQEMNTEAF
>TRBV11-3|TRBJ1-3
AADITGAGNTIY
>TRBV28|TRBJ1-2
ASSYQDRDGYT
>TRBV30|TRBJ1-4
AWSVRGRGATNEKLF
>TRBV5-6|TRBJ2-1
ASSRGQGNYNEQF
>TRBV6-2/TRBV6-3|TRBJ2-3
ASSQRGTSYTQY
>TRBV6-5|TRBJ1-1
ASSYSTDSGDEAF
>TRBV2|TRBJ2-1
ARGQSDEQF
>TRBV6-5|TRBJ1-6
ASTPQGRYNSPLH
>TRBV4-1|TRBJ1-6
ASSQGRGSSYNSPLH
>TRBV6-1|TRBJ1-3
ASSEGGPANTIY
>TRBV19|TRBJ1-6
ASSTGLDYNSPLH
>TRBV28|TRBJ1-4
ASQVQGGNEKLF
>TRBV11-3|TRBJ2-1
ASSFSQGGNEQF
>TRBV19|TRBJ1-1
ASSTGGKSV
>TRBV12-3/TRBV12-4|TRBJ1-2
ASSSDRVGGYT
>TRBV7-3|TRBJ1-1
ASSLWDKGEAF
>TRBV20-1|TRBJ2-5
SASAGGAQY
>TRBV19|TRBJ2-3
ASGSGRRADTQY
>TRBV28|TRBJ1-2
ASSGRGYYGYT
>TRBV19|TRBJ1-1
ASSIRGAGTEAF
>TRBV2|TRBJ1-1
ASTRTANTEAF
>TRBV18|TRBJ1-5
ASSLGVDGGNQPQH
>TRBV6-5|TRBJ1-2
ASSWGGGNGYT
>TRBV28|TRBJ2-1
ASSFLHSPNEQF
>TRBV5-8|TRBJ1-2
ASRSTGGSYYGYT
>TRBV4-1|TRBJ1-1
ASSPASTGGTEAF
>TRBV18|TRBJ2-5
ASSPRRGRETQY
>TRBV4-1|TRBJ1-3
ASSTFLGARGSTIY
>TRBV4-1|TRBJ1-1
ASSQVIVRGQIEAF
>TRBV7-9|TRBJ1-2
ASSTNQGFYGYT